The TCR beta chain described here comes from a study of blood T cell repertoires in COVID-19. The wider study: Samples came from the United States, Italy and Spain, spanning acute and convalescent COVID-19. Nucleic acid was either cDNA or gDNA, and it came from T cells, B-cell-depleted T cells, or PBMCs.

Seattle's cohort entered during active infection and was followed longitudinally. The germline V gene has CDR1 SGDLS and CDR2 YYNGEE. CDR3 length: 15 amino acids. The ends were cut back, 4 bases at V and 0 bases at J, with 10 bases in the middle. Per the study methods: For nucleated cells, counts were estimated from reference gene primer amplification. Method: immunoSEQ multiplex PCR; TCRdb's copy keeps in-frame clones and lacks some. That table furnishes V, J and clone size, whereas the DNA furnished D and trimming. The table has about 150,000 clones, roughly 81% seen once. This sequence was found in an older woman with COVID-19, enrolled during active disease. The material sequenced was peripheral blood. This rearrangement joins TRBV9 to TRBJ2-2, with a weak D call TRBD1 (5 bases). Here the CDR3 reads CASSRQIANTGELFF. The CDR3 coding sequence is TGTGCCAGCAGCCGACAGATAGCGAACACCGGGGAGCTGTTTTTT.